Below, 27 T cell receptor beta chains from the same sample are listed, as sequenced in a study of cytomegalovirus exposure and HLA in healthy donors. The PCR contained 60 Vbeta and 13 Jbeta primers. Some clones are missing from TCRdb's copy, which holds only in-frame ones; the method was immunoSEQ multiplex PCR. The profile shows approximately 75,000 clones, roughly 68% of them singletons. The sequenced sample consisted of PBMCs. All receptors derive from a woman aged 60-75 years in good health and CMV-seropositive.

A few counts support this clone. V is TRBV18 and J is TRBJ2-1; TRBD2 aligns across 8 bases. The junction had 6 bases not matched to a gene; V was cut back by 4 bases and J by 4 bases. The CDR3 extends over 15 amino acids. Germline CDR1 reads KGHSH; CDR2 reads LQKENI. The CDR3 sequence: CASSREAGVYNEQFF. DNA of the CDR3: TGTGCCAGCTCACGTGAAGCGGGAGTTTACAATGAGCAGTTCTTC.

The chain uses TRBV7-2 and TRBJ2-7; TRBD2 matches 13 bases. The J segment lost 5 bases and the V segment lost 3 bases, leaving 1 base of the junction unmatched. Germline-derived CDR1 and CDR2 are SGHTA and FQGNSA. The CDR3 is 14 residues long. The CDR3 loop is CASSLGLAGHEQYF. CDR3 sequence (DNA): TGTGCCAGCAGCTTGGGACTAGCGGGACACGAGCAGTACTTC.

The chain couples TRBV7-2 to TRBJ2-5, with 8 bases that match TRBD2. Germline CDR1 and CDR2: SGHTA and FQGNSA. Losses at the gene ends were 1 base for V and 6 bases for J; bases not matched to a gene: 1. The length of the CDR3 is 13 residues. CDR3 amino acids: CASSLGGGKTQYF. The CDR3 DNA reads TGTGCCAGCAGCTTAGGCGGGGGGAAGACCCAGTACTTC.

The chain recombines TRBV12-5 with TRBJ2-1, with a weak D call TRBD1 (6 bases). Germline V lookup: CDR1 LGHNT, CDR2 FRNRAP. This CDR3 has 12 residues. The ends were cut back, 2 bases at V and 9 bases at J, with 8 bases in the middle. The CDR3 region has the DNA TGTGCTAGTGGTTTGCTGGGGGCTGAGCAGTTCTTC. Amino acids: CASGLLGAEQFF.

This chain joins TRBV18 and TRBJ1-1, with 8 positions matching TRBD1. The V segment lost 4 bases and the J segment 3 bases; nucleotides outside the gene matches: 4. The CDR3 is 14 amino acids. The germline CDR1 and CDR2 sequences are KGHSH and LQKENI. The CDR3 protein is CASSLGQGYTEAFF. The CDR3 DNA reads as TGTGCCAGCTCACTCGGACAGGGTTACACTGAAGCTTTCTTT.

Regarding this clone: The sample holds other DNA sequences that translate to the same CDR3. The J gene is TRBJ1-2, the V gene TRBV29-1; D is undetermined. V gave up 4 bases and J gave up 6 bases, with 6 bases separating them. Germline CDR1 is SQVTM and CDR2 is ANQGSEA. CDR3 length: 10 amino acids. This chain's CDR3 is CSVAEDGYTF. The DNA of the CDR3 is TGCAGCGTTGCGGAGGATGGCTACACCTTC.

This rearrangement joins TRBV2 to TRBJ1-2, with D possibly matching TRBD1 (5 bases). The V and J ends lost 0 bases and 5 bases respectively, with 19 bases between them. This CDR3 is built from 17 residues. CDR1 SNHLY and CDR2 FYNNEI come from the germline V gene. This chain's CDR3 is CASSEAGFTGVKYGYTF. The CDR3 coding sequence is TGTGCCAGCAGTGAAGCAGGGTTTACAGGAGTAAAGTATGGCTACACCTTC. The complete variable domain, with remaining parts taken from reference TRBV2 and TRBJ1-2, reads EPEVTQTPSHQVTQMGQEVILRCVPISNHLYFYWYRQILGQKVEFLVSFYNNEISEKSEIFDDQFSVERPDGSNFTLKIRSTKLEDSAMYFCASSEAGFTGVKYGYTFGSGTRLTVV.

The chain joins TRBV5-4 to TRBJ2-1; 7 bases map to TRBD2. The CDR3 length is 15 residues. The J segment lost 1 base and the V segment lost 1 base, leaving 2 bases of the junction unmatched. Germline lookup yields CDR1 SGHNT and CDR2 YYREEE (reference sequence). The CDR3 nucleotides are TGTGCCAGCAGCTTGACTAGCGCGTCCTACAATGAGCAGTTCTTC. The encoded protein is CASSLTSASYNEQFF.

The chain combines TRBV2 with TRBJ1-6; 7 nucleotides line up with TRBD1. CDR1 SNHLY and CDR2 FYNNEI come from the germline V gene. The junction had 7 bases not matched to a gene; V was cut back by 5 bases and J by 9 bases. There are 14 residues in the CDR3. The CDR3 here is CASSLDRASSPLHF. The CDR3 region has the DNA TGTGCCAGCAGTTTAGACAGGGCGAGTTCACCCCTCCACTTT.

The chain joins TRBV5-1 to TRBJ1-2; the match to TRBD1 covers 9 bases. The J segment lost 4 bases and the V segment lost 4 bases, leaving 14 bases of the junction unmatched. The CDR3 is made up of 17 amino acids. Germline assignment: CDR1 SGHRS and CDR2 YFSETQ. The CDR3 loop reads CASSQTGGEGLGYGYTF. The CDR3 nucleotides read TGCGCCAGCAGCCAGACAGGGGGTGAGGGCTTAGGCTATGGCTACACCTTC.

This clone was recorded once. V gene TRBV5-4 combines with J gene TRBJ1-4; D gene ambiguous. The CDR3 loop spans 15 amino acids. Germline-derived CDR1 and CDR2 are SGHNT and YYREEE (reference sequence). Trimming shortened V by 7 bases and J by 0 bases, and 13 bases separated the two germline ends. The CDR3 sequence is CASGTYQTTNEKLFF. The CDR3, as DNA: TGTGCCAGCGGCACGTATCAAACAACTAATGAAAAACTGTTTTTT.

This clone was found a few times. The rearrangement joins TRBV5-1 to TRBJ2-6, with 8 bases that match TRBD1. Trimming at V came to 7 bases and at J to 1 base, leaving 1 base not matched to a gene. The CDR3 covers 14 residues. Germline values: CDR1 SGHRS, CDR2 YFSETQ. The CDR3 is CASQGASGANVLTF. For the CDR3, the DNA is TGCGCCAGCCAGGGGGCGTCTGGGGCCAACGTCCTGACTTTC.

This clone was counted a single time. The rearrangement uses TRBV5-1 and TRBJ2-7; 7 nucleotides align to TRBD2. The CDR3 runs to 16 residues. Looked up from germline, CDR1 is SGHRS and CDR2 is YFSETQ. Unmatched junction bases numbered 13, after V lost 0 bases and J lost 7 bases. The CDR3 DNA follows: TGCGCCAGCAGCTTGGTCTCGCGGGGAGGGACGCAGGAGCAGTACTTC. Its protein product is CASSLVSRGGTQEQYF.

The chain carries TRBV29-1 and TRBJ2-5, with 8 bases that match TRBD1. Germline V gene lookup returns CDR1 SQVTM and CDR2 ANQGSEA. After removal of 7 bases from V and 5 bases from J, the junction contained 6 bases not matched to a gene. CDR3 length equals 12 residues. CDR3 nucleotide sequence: TGCAGCGCCGACAGGGGCGGGGAGACCCAGTACTTC. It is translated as CSADRGGETQYF.

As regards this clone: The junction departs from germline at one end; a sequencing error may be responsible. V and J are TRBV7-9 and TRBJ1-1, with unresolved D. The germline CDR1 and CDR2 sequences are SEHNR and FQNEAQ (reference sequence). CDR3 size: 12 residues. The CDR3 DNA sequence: TGTTCCAGCAGATCTATCCGGGAAGAAGCTTTCTTT. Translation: CSSRSIREEAFF. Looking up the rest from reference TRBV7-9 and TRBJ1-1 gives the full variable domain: DTGVSQNPRHKITKRGQNVTFRCDPISEHNRLYWYRQTLGQGPEFLTYFQNEAQLEKSRLLSDRFSAERPKGSFSTLEIQRTEQGDSAMYLCSSRSIREEAFFGQGTRLTVV.

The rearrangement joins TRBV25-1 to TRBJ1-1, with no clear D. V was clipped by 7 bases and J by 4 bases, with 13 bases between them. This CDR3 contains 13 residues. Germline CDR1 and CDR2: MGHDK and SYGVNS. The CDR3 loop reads CASIQAPGTEAFF. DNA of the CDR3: TGTGCCAGCATCCAGGCGCCCGGCACTGAAGCTTTCTTT. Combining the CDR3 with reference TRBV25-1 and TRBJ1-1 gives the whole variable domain EADIYQTPRYLVIGTGKKITLECSQTMGHDKMYWYQQDPGMELHLIHYSYGVNSTEKGDLSSESTVSRIRTEHFPLTLESARPSHTSQYLCASIQAPGTEAFFGQGTRLTVV.

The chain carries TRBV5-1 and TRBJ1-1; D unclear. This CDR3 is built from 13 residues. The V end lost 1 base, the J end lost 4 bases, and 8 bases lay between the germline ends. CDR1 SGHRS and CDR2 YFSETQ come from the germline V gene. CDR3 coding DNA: TGCGCCAGCAGCTTGTGGAGGAGCACTGAAGCTTTCTTT. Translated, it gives CASSLWRSTEAFF.

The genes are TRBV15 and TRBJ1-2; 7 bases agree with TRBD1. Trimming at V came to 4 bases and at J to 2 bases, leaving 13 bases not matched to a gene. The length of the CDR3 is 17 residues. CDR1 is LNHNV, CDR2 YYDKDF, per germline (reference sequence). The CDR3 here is CATSTPEGTALNYGYTF. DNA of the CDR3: TGTGCCACCAGCACCCCCGAAGGGACAGCCCTCAACTATGGCTACACCTTC.

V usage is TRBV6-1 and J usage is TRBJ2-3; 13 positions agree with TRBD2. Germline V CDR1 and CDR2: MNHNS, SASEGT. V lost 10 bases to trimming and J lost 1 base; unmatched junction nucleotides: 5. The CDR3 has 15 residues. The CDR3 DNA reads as TGTGCCACCCTAGGACTAGCGGGGGGCACAGATACGCAGTATTTT. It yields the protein CATLGLAGGTDTQYF.

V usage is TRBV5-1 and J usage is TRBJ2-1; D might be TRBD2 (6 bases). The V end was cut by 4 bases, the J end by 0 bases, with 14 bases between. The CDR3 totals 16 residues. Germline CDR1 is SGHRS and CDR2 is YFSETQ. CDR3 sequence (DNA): TGCGCCAGCAGCCGGGGGTCAGGGAGCTCCTACAATGAGCAGTTCTTC. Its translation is CASSRGSGSSYNEQFF.

CDR3 protein: CAWRAQGARDTGELFF. In DNA form, the CDR3 reads TGTGCCTGGAGGGCTCAGGGGGCGCGGGACACCGGGGAGCTGTTTTTT. The chain couples TRBV30 to TRBJ2-2; TRBD1 agrees at 8 bases. Germline CDR1 reads GTSNPN; CDR2 reads SVGIG (reference sequence). There are 16 residues in the CDR3. V was clipped by 3 bases and J by 3 bases; unmatched bases: 9. The full variable domain, with the rest looked up from reference TRBV30 and TRBJ2-2, is SQTIHQWPATLVQPVGSPLSLECTVEGTSNPNLYWYRQAAGRGLQLLFYSVGIGQISSEVPQNLSASRPQDRQFILSSKKLLLSDSGFYLCAWRAQGARDTGELFFGEGSRLTVL.

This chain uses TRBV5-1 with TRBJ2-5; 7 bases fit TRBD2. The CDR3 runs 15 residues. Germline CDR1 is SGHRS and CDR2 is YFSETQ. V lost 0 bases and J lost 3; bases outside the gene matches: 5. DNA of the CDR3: TGCGCCAGCAGCTTGGGCGGGAGCGGGGAAGAGACCCAGTACTTC. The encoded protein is CASSLGGSGEETQYF. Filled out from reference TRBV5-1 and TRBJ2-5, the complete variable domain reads KAGVTQTPRYLIKTRGQQVTLSCSPISGHRSVSWYQQTPGQGLQFLFEYFSETQRNKGNFPGRFSGRQFSNSRSEMNVSTLELGDSALYLCASSLGGSGEETQYFGPGTRLLVL.

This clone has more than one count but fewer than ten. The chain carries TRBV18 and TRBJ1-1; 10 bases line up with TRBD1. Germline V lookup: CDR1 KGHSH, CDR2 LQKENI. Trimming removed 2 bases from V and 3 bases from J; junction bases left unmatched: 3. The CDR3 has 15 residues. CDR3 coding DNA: TGTGCCAGCTCACCAGGGACAGGGGCGGACACTGAAGCTTTCTTT. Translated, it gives CASSPGTGADTEAFF.

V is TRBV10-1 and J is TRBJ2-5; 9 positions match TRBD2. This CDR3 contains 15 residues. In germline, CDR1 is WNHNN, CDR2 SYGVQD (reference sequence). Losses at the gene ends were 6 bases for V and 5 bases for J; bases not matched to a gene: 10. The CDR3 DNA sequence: TGCGCCAGCAGCGGGTCTAGCGGGGAATGGGAGACCCAGTACTTC. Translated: CASSGSSGEWETQYF.

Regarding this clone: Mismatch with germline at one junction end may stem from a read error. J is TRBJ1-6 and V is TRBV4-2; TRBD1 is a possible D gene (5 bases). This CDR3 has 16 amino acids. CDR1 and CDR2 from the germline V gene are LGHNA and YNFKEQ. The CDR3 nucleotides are TGTGCCAGCAGCAAAGATTTGGCCCAGGGACTCTCACCCCTCCACTTT. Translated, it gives CASSKDLAQGLSPLHF.

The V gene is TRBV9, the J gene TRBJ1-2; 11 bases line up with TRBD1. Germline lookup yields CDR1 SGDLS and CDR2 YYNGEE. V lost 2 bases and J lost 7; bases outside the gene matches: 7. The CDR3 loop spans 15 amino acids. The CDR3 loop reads CASSVGTGGGGGYTF. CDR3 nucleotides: TGTGCCAGCAGCGTCGGGACAGGGGGAGGCGGTGGCTACACCTTC.

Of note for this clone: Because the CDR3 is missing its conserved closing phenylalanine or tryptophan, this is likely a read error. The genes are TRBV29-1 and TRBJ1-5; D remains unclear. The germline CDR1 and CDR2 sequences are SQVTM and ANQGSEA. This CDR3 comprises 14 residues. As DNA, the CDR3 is TGCAGTATCAAGACGGGGAATAGCAATCAGCCCCAGCATGTT. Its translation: CSIKTGNSNQPQHV.